This T cell receptor (beta chain) stems from a study of cytomegalovirus exposure and HLA in healthy donors. PCR involved 60 Vbeta and 13 Jbeta primers. Assay: immunoSEQ multiplex PCR; the TCRdb copy retains only in-frame clones and omits some. The sample consists of over 150,000 clones, roughly 79% of them appearing once. Study-wide points: In a later analysis, common viral pathogens appeared linked to several of the most significant clusters.

Germline V gene lookup returns CDR1 KGHSH and CDR2 LQKENI. V shed 6 bases and J shed 1 base, with 12 bases lying between them. The CDR3 has 14 residues. Of note for this clone: What it binds is not known.

The sample taken for sequencing was PBMCs. The receptor's source is a woman under 30 in good health and CMV-seronegative. The J gene is TRBJ1-1, the V gene TRBV18; D not resolved. For the CDR3, the DNA is TGTGCCAGCTCTCGACTCGACGGGAACACTGAAGCTTTCTTT. As protein: CASSRLDGNTEAFF. The full variable domain, completed using reference TRBV18 and TRBJ1-1, is NAGVMQNPRHLVRRRGQEARLRCSPMKGHSHVYWYRQLPEEGLKFMVYLQKENIIDESGMPKERFSAEFPKEGPSILRIQQVVRGDSAAYFCASSRLDGNTEAFFGQGTRLTVV.